These T cell receptor beta chains were read from a single sample in a study of response to subunit inactivated influenza vaccine. TCRdb reanalysed the RT-PCR reads using MiXCR and keeps one entry per CDR3 protein. The sample lists 430,000 or so distinct CDR3 sequences, 10% to 11% occurring once. The source material was PBMCs from blood, sampled about 40 days after vaccination. These receptors all come from a man aged 45-65 years who received an inactivated influenza vaccine. CDR3s include the opening cysteine and the closing phenylalanine or tryptophan. A D gene is named only where the DNA matches it firmly. Size is stated for part of the rows, as once, few or many counts, or as a class when the clone is expanded.

TRBJ2-7,TRBV5-1,-,many,CASSIGRAYEQYF,TGCGCCAGCAGTATTGGACGGGCCTACGAGCAGTACTTC
TRBJ2-3,TRBV12-3/TRBV12-4,TRBD2,-,CASSYPWESGRRYTQYF,TGTGCCAGCAGCTACCCCTGGGAAAGCGGGAGACGTTATACGCAGTATTTT
TRBJ1-1,TRBV19,-,few,CASSTFDSASDTEAFF,TGTGCCAGTAGTACCTTCGATTCGGCTAGTGACACTGAAGCTTTCTTT
TRBJ1-1,TRBV4-3,-,-,CASSQESRNEAFF,TGCGCCAGCAGCCAAGAAAGCAGGAATGAAGCTTTCTTT
TRBJ2-2,TRBV20-1,-,many,CSARALASVGELFF,TGCAGTGCTAGGGCCCTTGCTAGCGTCGGGGAGCTGTTTTTT
TRBJ2-7,TRBV20-1,-,many,CSATPGTYEQYF,TGCAGTGCGACCCCCGGGACCTACGAGCAGTACTTC
TRBJ2-1,TRBV7-8,-,-,CASSLAAVNEQFF,TGTGCCAGCAGCTTAGCGGCGGTAAATGAGCAGTTCTTC
TRBJ1-2,TRBV10-3,-,few,CAISESEDSYNYGYTF,TGTGCCATCAGTGAGTCCGAGGACAGCTATAACTATGGCTACACCTTC
TRBJ2-1,TRBV5-5,-,few,CASSFPGANEQFF,TGTGCCAGCAGCTTCCCCGGGGCCAATGAGCAGTTCTTC
TRBJ1-1,TRBV12-3/TRBV12-4,-,-,CASSLLGGRDTEAFF,TGTGCCAGCAGTTTACTAGGGGGGCGCGACACTGAAGCTTTCTTT
TRBJ1-1,TRBV25-1,TRBD1,-,CASSEARTGPPLNTEAFF,TGTGCCAGCAGTGAAGCCCGGACAGGGCCCCCGCTGAACACTGAAGCTTTCTTT